Shown below are 22 T cell receptor beta chains from a single sample sequenced in a study of a mutant IDH1 vaccine in newly diagnosed glioma. For these receptors, no antigen is known. This table comes from immunoSEQ multiplex PCR, and its TCRdb copy is limited to in-frame clones, with some not included. The sample records roughly 11,000 clones, 81% being singletons. Sample time point: week 47, end of study. Doses consisted of 300 ug of mutant IDH1 20-mer peptide each, paired with topical imiquimod. Sequences were derived from PBMCs, sampled from a glioma patient whose treatment included an IDH1 peptide vaccine. These receptors were obtained from a man aged 25 to 40 with glioma.

A single count supports this clone. This sequence joins TRBV7-9 and TRBJ2-7; the D gene could be TRBD1 or TRBD2 (5 bases each). The CDR3 is 16 residues long. V was cut by 4 bases and J by 0 bases, with 16 bases left in between. Germline CDR1 and CDR2: SEHNR and FQNEAQ (reference sequence). The CDR3 bases are TGTGCCAGCAGCTCCACTGAGCCAGGGAGCTCCTACGAGCAGTACTTC. Its translation: CASSSTEPGSSYEQYF.

The chain recombines TRBV19 with TRBJ2-3; possible D gene TRBD2, 5 bases. This CDR3 is 16 amino acids long. V shed 6 bases and J shed 8 bases, with 24 bases lying between them. Germline assignment: CDR1 LNHDA and CDR2 SQIVND (reference sequence). CDR3 nucleotides: TGTGCCAGTAGGTCCGAATGGCGGGTTCAGGCGGGTACGCAGTATTTT. This sequence encodes CASRSEWRVQAGTQYF.

The V gene is TRBV27, the J gene TRBJ1-2; TRBD1 is a possible D gene (5 bases). The CDR3 totals 13 residues. CDR1 is MNHEY, CDR2 SMNVEV, per germline (reference sequence). V dropped 7 bases and J dropped 2 bases, with 11 bases sitting between them. The CDR3 nucleotides are TGTGCCAGCACCAGATCAGGGAACTATGGCTACACCTTC. It is translated as CASTRSGNYGYTF.

The genes are TRBV2 and TRBJ2-7; 9 nucleotides match TRBD1. The junction had 5 bases not matched to a gene; V was cut back by 4 bases and J by 4 bases. The germline V gene encodes CDR1 SNHLY and CDR2 FYNNEI. The CDR3 is 14 amino acids. The CDR3 sequence is CASSGQGVLYEQYF. The CDR3 DNA sequence: TGTGCCAGCAGTGGACAGGGGGTACTATACGAGCAGTACTTC.

The rearrangement joins TRBV7-9 to TRBJ1-2, with 8 bases aligning to TRBD1. Trimming cost V 5 bases and J 7 bases; bases outside gene matches: 18. In germline, CDR1 is SEHNR, CDR2 FQNEAQ (reference sequence). The CDR3 runs 17 residues. The CDR3 DNA reads TGTGCCAGCAGCGCCGGCCCGCAGCGGACAGGGTCCTCTGGCTACACCTTC. Residues: CASSAGPQRTGSSGYTF.

The rearrangement uses TRBV7-9 and TRBJ2-5, with D possibly being TRBD2 (6 bases). V lost 4 bases to trimming and J lost 5 bases, with 17 bases between them. This CDR3 has 15 residues. Germline CDR1 is SEHNR and CDR2 is FQNEAQ (reference sequence). The CDR3 region is CASSSLADEGETQYF. Written as DNA, the CDR3 is TGTGCCAGCAGCTCATTAGCGGATGAGGGGGAGACCCAGTACTTC. Using reference TRBV7-9 and TRBJ2-5 for the parts outside the CDR3, the full variable domain is DTGVSQNPRHKITKRGQNVTFRCDPISEHNRLYWYRQTLGQGPEFLTYFQNEAQLEKSRLLSDRFSAERPKGSFSTLEIQRTEQGDSAMYLCASSSLADEGETQYFGPGTRLLVL.

The V and J genes are TRBV4-1 and TRBJ2-2, with D unresolved. This CDR3 region has 12 residues. Trimming removed 4 bases at V and 6 bases at J, with 6 bases between. From germline, CDR1 is MGHRA and CDR2 YSYEKL. CDR3 region: CASSLGPGELFF. The CDR3 region has the DNA TGCGCCAGCAGCCTCGGACCCGGGGAGCTGTTTTTT.

The rearrangement joins TRBV5-4 to TRBJ2-3, with 8 bases identical to TRBD2. This CDR3 region has 16 residues. Germline assignment: CDR1 SGHNT and CDR2 YYREEE (reference sequence). The V gene end was trimmed by 0 bases and the J gene end by 1 base; junction bases not matched to a gene: 4. The CDR3 DNA reads TGTGCCAGCAGCTTGGGAACTAGCGGCCGCACAGATACGCAGTATTTT. Translated, it gives CASSLGTSGRTDTQYF.

This clone was detected a few times. CDR3 region: CASSLVPRNTEAFF. Here the CDR3 DNA reads TGCGCCAGCAGCTTGGTACCTAGGAACACTGAAGCTTTCTTT. This sequence joins TRBV5-1 and TRBJ1-1, with unresolved D. The CDR3 loop spans 14 amino acids. Germline values: CDR1 SGHRS, CDR2 YFSETQ. Deletions cut 0 bases from V and 1 base from J, with 7 bases between.

The gene calls are TRBV5-1 and TRBJ2-7, with D perhaps TRBD1 (6 bases). The CDR3 contains 17 residues. CDR1 and CDR2 from the germline V gene are SGHRS and YFSETQ. V gave up 0 bases and J gave up 5 bases, with 21 bases separating them. CDR3 in DNA: TGCGCCAGCAGCTTGGGCAGGGTGGGGGCTAGCAGCAACGAGCAGTACTTC. The encoded protein is CASSLGRVGASSNEQYF.

This clone was observed a single time. This chain connects TRBV12-2 to TRBJ2-2; the table's D call TRBD2 went unverified against the DNA. TRBV12-2 is recorded as a pseudogene. CDR3 length: 20 residues. The CDR3 loop reads CASRLGLGCLSYRRTGELFF. Written as DNA, the CDR3 is TGTGCAAGTCGCTTAGGACTCGGCTGCCTATCCTATAGGAGGACCGGGGAGCTGTTTTTT.

The chain couples TRBV7-9 to TRBJ1-2; 8 nucleotides match TRBD1. Germline-derived CDR1 and CDR2 are SEHNR and FQNEAQ (reference sequence). The CDR3 spans 15 residues. With 0 bases clipped from V and 4 bases from J, the junction kept 4 bases outside the gene matches. The CDR3 here is CASSLAGQGGYGYTF. Here the CDR3 DNA reads TGTGCCAGCAGCTTAGCCGGACAGGGCGGCTATGGCTACACCTTC.

The chain carries TRBV13 and TRBJ2-5, with TRBD2 matching over 14 bases. This CDR3 spans 13 amino acids. Germline CDR1 PRHDT, CDR2 FYEKMQ (reference sequence). Unmatched junction bases numbered 5, after V lost 3 bases and J lost 14 bases. The CDR3 loop reads CASSFRLAGGLYF. For the CDR3, the DNA is TGTGCCAGCAGCTTCAGACTAGCGGGAGGGCTCTACTTC.

This chain connects TRBV2 to TRBJ1-1, with 7 bases lining up with TRBD1. This CDR3 contains 13 residues. Germline CDR1 reads SNHLY; CDR2 reads FYNNEI. V shed 6 bases, J shed 5 bases, and the junction held 6 bases outside the gene matches. CDR3 in amino acids: CASSLTGQTEAFF. The CDR3 nucleotides read TGTGCCAGCAGCTTGACAGGGCAGACTGAAGCTTTCTTT.

The chain uses TRBV6-6 and TRBJ1-1, with D unresolved. Germline assignment: CDR1 MNHNY and CDR2 SVGAGI (reference sequence). The CDR3 runs 12 residues. V lost 5 bases and J lost 1, with 5 bases in between. The CDR3 nucleotides read TGTGCCAGCAGTCCAAGGAACACTGAAGCTTTCTTT. Translating it yields CASSPRNTEAFF.

This clone was picked up a small number of times. The V and J genes are TRBV9 and TRBJ1-3; a possible D gene is TRBD1 (5 bases). Germline V gene data show CDR1 as SGDLS and CDR2 as YYNGEE. V shed 3 bases and J shed 8 bases, with 24 bases lying between them. This CDR3 has 17 amino acids. CDR3 coding DNA: TGTGCCAGCAGCGCGCTCGGGACCGCAACTTCAAGGGACACCATATATTTT. Residues: CASSALGTATSRDTIYF.

This clone has a single count. The sample contains more than one DNA sequence encoding this CDR3. The chain carries TRBV2 and TRBJ2-5; D gene unclear. The CDR3 length is 11 residues. Germline CDR1 and CDR2: SNHLY and FYNNEI. CDR3 residues: CAGKFQETQYF. The DNA of the CDR3 is TGTGCAGGGAAGTTCCAAGAGACCCAGTACTTC. Based on the CDR3 plus reference TRBV2 and TRBJ2-5, the full variable domain is EPEVTQTPSHQVTQMGQEVILRCVPISNHLYFYWYRQILGQKVEFLVSFYNNEISEKSEIFDDQFSVERPDGSNFTLKIRSTKLEDSAMYFCAGKFQETQYFGPGTRLLVL.

This rearrangement joins TRBV4-1 to TRBJ2-5; D not resolved. The end of the DNA aligns better with TRBJ2-7, so the J call may be wrong. The CDR3 is 17 residues long. The germline CDR1 and CDR2 sequences are MGHRA and YSYEKL. CDR3 nucleotides: TGCGCCAGCAGCCAAAGTCCCCCGCGGACCTCTTCCTACGAGCAGTACTTC. Translating it yields CASSQSPPRTSSYEQYF.

The chain uses TRBV25-1 and TRBJ1-1; 9 bases fit TRBD1. The ends lost 3 bases at V and 7 bases at J; junction bases unmatched: 9. The CDR3 loop spans 15 amino acids. Per germline, CDR1 MGHDK and CDR2 SYGVNS. The CDR3 DNA reads TGTGCCAGCAGTGATCCTCGACAGGGGGGAATTGAAGCTTTCTTT. This codes for CASSDPRQGGIEAFF.

The J gene is TRBJ2-7, the V gene TRBV4-2, with 11 bases that match TRBD2. V was pared by 0 bases and J by 0 bases, with 1 base of the junction left unmatched. Germline CDR1 and CDR2: LGHNA and YNFKEQ. The CDR3 is made up of 16 amino acids. The CDR3 region is CASSQDGTSGSYEQYF. CDR3 DNA: TGTGCCAGCAGCCAAGATGGGACTAGCGGCTCCTACGAGCAGTACTTC.

V is TRBV29-1 and J is TRBJ2-7; TRBD1 matches 9 bases. Unmatched junction bases numbered 16, after V lost 5 bases and J lost 2 bases. The CDR3 consists of 17 residues. Germline V gene lookup returns CDR1 SQVTM and CDR2 ANQGSEA. CDR3 loop: CSVLESHPGQGPYEQYF. The CDR3 DNA reads TGCAGCGTTCTCGAGAGCCACCCGGGACAGGGACCCTACGAGCAGTACTTC.

V gene TRBV10-1 combines with J gene TRBJ1-1, with 9 nucleotides matching TRBD1. Germline V lookup: CDR1 WNHNN, CDR2 SYGVQD (reference sequence). V lost 6 bases to trimming and J lost 8 bases; unmatched junction nucleotides: 7. The CDR3 runs to 13 residues. For the CDR3, the DNA is TGCGCCAGCAGCCCTACAGGGGGCCCCGAAGCTTTCTTT. Protein product: CASSPTGGPEAFF.